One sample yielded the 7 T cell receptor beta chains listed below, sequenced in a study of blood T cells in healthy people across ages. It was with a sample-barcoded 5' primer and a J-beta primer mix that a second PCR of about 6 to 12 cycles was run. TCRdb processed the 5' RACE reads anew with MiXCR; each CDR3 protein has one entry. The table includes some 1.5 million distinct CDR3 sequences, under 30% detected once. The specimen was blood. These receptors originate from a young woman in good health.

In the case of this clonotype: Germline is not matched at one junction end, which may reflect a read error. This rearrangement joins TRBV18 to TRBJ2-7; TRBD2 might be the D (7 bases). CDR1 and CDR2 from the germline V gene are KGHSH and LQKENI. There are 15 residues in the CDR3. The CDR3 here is CASPPAGAGDYEQYF. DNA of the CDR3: TGTGCCAGCCCACCGGCAGGGGCGGGGGACTACGAGCAGTACTTC.

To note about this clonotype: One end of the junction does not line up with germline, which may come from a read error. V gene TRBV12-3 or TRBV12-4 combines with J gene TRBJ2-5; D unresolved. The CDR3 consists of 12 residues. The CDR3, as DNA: TGTGCCAGCGGTTTCATGGACGAGACCCAGTACTTC. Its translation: CASGFMDETQYF.

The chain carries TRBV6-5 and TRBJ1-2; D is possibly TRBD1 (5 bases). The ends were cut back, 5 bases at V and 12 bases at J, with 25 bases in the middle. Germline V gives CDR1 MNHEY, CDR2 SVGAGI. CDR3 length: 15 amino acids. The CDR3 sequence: CASSARDGSTEGDTF. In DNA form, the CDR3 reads TGTGCCAGCAGTGCGCGGGACGGGTCGACGGAGGGCGACACCTTC.

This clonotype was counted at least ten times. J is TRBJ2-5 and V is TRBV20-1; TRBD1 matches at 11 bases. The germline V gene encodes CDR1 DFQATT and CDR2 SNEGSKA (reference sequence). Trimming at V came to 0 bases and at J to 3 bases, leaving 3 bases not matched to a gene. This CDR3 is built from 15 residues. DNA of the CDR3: TGCAGTGCTAGAGACGGGACAGGGGGGGAAGAGACCCAGTACTTC. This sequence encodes CSARDGTGGEETQYF.

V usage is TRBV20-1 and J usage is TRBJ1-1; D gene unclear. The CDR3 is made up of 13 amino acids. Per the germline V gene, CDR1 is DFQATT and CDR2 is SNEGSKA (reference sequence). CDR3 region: CRLSASVNTEAFF. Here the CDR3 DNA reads TGCAGGCTATCGGCCTCCGTGAACACTGAAGCTTTCTTT.

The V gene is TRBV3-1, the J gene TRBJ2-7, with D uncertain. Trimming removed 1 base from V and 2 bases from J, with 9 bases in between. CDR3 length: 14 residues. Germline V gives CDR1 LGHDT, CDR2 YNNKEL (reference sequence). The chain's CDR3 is CASSQGHGPYEQYF. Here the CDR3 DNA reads TGTGCCAGCAGCCAAGGGCACGGCCCCTACGAGCAGTACTTC.

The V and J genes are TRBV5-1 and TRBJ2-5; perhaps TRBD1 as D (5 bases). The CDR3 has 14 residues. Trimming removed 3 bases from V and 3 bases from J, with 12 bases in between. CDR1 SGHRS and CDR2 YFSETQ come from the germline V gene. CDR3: CASSSTVTEETQYF. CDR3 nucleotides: TGCGCCAGCAGCTCAACCGTGACAGAAGAGACCCAGTACTTC.